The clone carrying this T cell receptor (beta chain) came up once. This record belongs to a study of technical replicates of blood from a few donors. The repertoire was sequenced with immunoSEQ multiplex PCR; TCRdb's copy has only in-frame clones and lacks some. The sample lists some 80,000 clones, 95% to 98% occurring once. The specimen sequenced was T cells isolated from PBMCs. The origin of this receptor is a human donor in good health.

CDR3 sequence (DNA): TGCGCCAGCAGCCCCGGGACAGGTGGCTACGAGCAGTACTTC. It codes for CASSPGTGGYEQYF. The chain couples TRBV5-1 to TRBJ2-7; TRBD1 matches 8 bases. This CDR3 is built from 14 residues. V shed 4 bases, J shed 3 bases, and the junction held 6 bases outside the gene matches. Germline V gene data show CDR1 as SGHRS and CDR2 as YFSETQ.